The rows below give T cell receptor beta chains drawn from one sample of a study of T cells after yellow fever vaccination. A single record per CDR3 protein comes from TCRdb applying MiXCR to the 5' RACE reads. The sample includes roughly 400,000 distinct CDR3 sequences, around 20% of them seen just once. The sample in question was PBMCs, obtained before the yellow fever booster vaccination. These receptors all come from a man aged 18 to 35 who received the YFV17D yellow fever vaccine. Each CDR3 is given with its conserved first and last residue. D genes are given only for firm matches. Clone size is stated in some rows and not others, as once, few, many or a class when expanded.

size: few
D: NA
V: TRBV4-3
J: TRBJ2-5
CDR3: CASSQEWLAPETQYF
DNA: TGCGCCAGCAGCCAAGAGTGGCTAGCTCCGGAGACCCAGTACTTC

size: NA
D: TRBD1
V: TRBV28
J: TRBJ1-6
CDR3: CASSSTRTGVNSPLHF
DNA: TGTGCCAGCAGTTCTACCCGGACAGGGGTGAATTCACCCCTCCACTTT

size: NA
D: NA
V: TRBV28
J: TRBJ2-5
CDR3: CASSLRGFYETQYF
DNA: TGTGCCAGCAGTTTGAGAGGGTTCTACGAGACCCAGTACTTC

size: few
D: NA
V: TRBV11-2
J: TRBJ2-7
CDR3: CASSLFGVSSYEQYF
DNA: TGTGCCAGCAGCTTATTCGGGGTGAGCTCCTACGAGCAGTACTTC

size: NA
D: NA
V: TRBV11-1
J: TRBJ1-2
CDR3: CASSLALTYGYTF
DNA: TGTGCCAGCAGCTTAGCGCTTACGTATGGCTACACCTTC

size: few
D: NA
V: TRBV7-2
J: TRBJ2-1
CDR3: CASSLTGTLYNEQFF
DNA: TGTGCCAGCAGCTTGACGGGGACTCTATACAATGAGCAGTTCTTC

size: many
D: NA
V: TRBV10-3
J: TRBJ2-1
CDR3: CAISGDHNEQFF
DNA: TGTGCCATCTCAGGGGACCACAATGAGCAGTTCTTC

size: few
D: NA
V: TRBV12-3/TRBV12-4
J: TRBJ1-5
CDR3: CASTHSNQPQHF
DNA: TGTGCCAGCACCCACTCGAATCAGCCCCAGCATTTT

size: NA
D: NA
V: TRBV20-1
J: TRBJ1-6
CDR3: CSASPLLGRDLNNSPLHF
DNA: TGCAGTGCTAGCCCACTCCTTGGGAGGGATTTGAATAATTCACCCCTCCACTTT

size: few
D: TRBD1
V: TRBV20-1
J: TRBJ2-7
CDR3: CSARLGQAYEQYF
DNA: TGCAGTGCTAGACTGGGACAGGCCTACGAGCAGTACTTC

size: NA
D: TRBD2
V: TRBV11-2
J: TRBJ2-2
CDR3: CASSTGGAGTGELFF
DNA: TGTGCCAGCAGCACCGGGGGGGCAGGTACCGGGGAGCTGTTTTTT

size: few
D: NA
V: TRBV5-1
J: TRBJ2-6
CDR3: CASSHRDGANVLTF
DNA: TGCGCCAGCAGCCACAGGGATGGGGCCAACGTCCTGACTTTC

size: many
D: NA
V: TRBV3-1
J: TRBJ1-2
CDR3: CASSRSIGGANYGYTF
DNA: TGTGCCAGCAGCCGATCGATCGGGGGAGCTAACTATGGCTACACCTTC

size: NA
D: TRBD1
V: TRBV20-1
J: TRBJ1-1
CDR3: CSARARTGGGNTEAFF
DNA: TGCAGTGCTAGAGCCAGGACAGGGGGCGGGAACACTGAAGCTTTCTTT

size: NA
D: TRBD1
V: TRBV5-1
J: TRBJ1-1
CDR3: CASRSTWDSRNTEAFF
DNA: TGCGCCAGCAGGTCTACCTGGGACAGCCGGAACACTGAAGCTTTCTTT

size: NA
D: NA
V: TRBV11-2
J: TRBJ2-5
CDR3: CASSLDGSEETQYF
DNA: TGTGCCAGCAGCTTAGACGGCAGTGAAGAGACCCAGTACTTC

size: few
D: NA
V: TRBV4-2
J: TRBJ1-5
CDR3: CASSYGGLLIQPQHF
DNA: TGTGCCAGCAGCTATGGGGGACTGTTAATTCAGCCCCAGCATTTT

size: NA
D: TRBD1
V: TRBV20-1
J: TRBJ1-1
CDR3: CSVSEQGRRRPGTEAFF
DNA: TGCAGTGTATCTGAACAGGGGAGAAGGCGACCGGGCACTGAAGCTTTCTTT

size: NA
D: TRBD1
V: TRBV20-1
J: TRBJ1-4
CDR3: CSASVTGTGTEKLFF
DNA: TGCAGTGCTAGCGTTACCGGGACAGGGACTGAAAAACTGTTTTTT

size: few
D: TRBD1
V: TRBV10-2
J: TRBJ1-2
CDR3: CASSEPTGTGTHGYTF
DNA: TGCGCCAGCAGTGAGCCGACCGGGACAGGGACACATGGCTACACCTTC

size: few
D: NA
V: TRBV20-1
J: TRBJ1-2
CDR3: CSARDWDGPYGYTF
DNA: TGCAGTGCTAGAGACTGGGACGGACCCTATGGCTACACCTTC

size: many
D: TRBD2
V: TRBV6-5
J: TRBJ2-1
CDR3: CASSSHLAGVGNEQFF
DNA: TGTGCCAGCAGTTCCCACCTAGCGGGGGTCGGGAATGAGCAGTTCTTC

size: NA
D: TRBD2
V: TRBV4-1
J: TRBJ2-5
CDR3: CASSLGLAGATGETQYF
DNA: TGCGCCAGCAGCCTGGGACTAGCGGGGGCTACCGGAGAGACCCAGTACTTC

size: NA
D: NA
V: TRBV2
J: TRBJ1-2
CDR3: CASTPAEGPGYTF
DNA: TGTGCCAGCACCCCTGCGGAGGGGCCCGGCTACACCTTC

size: NA
D: NA
V: TRBV7-6
J: TRBJ2-5
CDR3: CASSYRGTQYF
DNA: TGTGCCAGCAGTTATAGGGGGACCCAGTACTTC

size: few
D: TRBD2
V: TRBV6-4
J: TRBJ2-3
CDR3: CASSVTSEHTQYF
DNA: TGTGCCAGCAGTGTAACTAGCGAGCATACGCAGTATTTT

size: NA
D: NA
V: TRBV6-6
J: TRBJ2-7
CDR3: CASMGGGLEQYF
DNA: TGTGCCAGCATGGGGGGCGGGCTCGAGCAGTACTTC

size: NA
D: NA
V: TRBV27
J: TRBJ2-1
CDR3: CASSWGGRGAPLF
DNA: TGTGCCAGCAGTTGGGGTGGTCGCGGGGCACCCCTCTTC

size: many
D: NA
V: TRBV5-1
J: TRBJ2-3
CDR3: CASSLEGRAADTQYF
DNA: TGCGCCAGCAGCTTGGAGGGCAGGGCGGCAGATACGCAGTATTTT

size: once
D: TRBD1
V: TRBV7-2
J: TRBJ2-5
CDR3: CASSSQDRGRETQYF
DNA: TGTGCCAGCAGCTCACAGGACAGGGGGCGGGAGACCCAGTACTTC

size: NA
D: NA
V: TRBV6-2/TRBV6-3
J: TRBJ2-2
CDR3: CASSYLAGGRGELFF
DNA: TGTGCCAGCAGTTACTTAGCCGGGGGCCGGGGGGAGCTGTTTTTT

size: few
D: NA
V: TRBV28
J: TRBJ2-3
CDR3: CASSRGTLGGTDTQYF
DNA: TGTGCCAGCAGTCGCGGGACCTTAGGGGGAACGGATACGCAGTATTTT

size: NA
D: TRBD1
V: TRBV12-3/TRBV12-4
J: TRBJ1-1
CDR3: CASSSGQGLMNTEAFF
DNA: TGTGCCAGCAGTTCCGGACAGGGACTAATGAACACTGAAGCTTTCTTT

size: few
D: NA
V: TRBV7-2
J: TRBJ2-3
CDR3: CASSSVGTTQYF
DNA: TGTGCCAGCAGCTCAGTCGGCACTACGCAGTATTTT

size: few
D: NA
V: TRBV5-1
J: TRBJ2-2
CDR3: CASSLSRVNTGELFF
DNA: TGCGCCAGCAGCTTGAGCAGGGTGAACACCGGGGAGCTGTTTTTT

size: few
D: TRBD1
V: TRBV27
J: TRBJ1-6
CDR3: CASSLSQGAGSPLHF
DNA: TGTGCCAGCAGTTTGTCACAGGGGGCCGGTTCACCCCTCCACTTT

size: once
D: NA
V: TRBV15
J: TRBJ2-1
CDR3: CATSRATGRWSSYNEQFF
DNA: TGTGCCACCAGCAGAGCCACGGGGCGGTGGAGCTCCTACAATGAGCAGTTCTTC

size: few
D: TRBD1
V: TRBV20-1
J: TRBJ2-7
CDR3: CSARDRLPYEQYF
DNA: TGCAGTGCGAGGGACAGATTACCCTACGAGCAGTACTTC

size: few
D: NA
V: TRBV6-5
J: TRBJ1-2
CDR3: CASSPSVVVYGYTF
DNA: TGTGCCAGCAGTCCCTCGGTGGTCGTCTATGGCTACACCTTC

size: few
D: NA
V: TRBV6-5
J: TRBJ1-2
CDR3: CASSPYLTNYGYTF
DNA: TGTGCCAGCAGTCCCTATCTCACTAACTATGGCTACACCTTC

size: NA
D: TRBD1
V: TRBV12-3/TRBV12-4
J: TRBJ2-5
CDR3: CASSADRGRETQYF
DNA: TGTGCCAGCAGTGCGGACAGGGGGCGGGAGACCCAGTACTTC

size: few
D: NA
V: TRBV7-2
J: TRBJ1-4
CDR3: CASSRGQDEKLFF
DNA: TGTGCCAGCAGCCGGGGGCAGGATGAAAAACTGTTTTTT

size: NA
D: NA
V: TRBV4-3
J: TRBJ1-4
CDR3: CASSQEKDSLNEKLFF
DNA: TGCGCCAGCAGCCAAGAGAAGGACAGTCTTAATGAAAAACTGTTTTTT

size: many
D: NA
V: TRBV11-2
J: TRBJ2-5
CDR3: CASSLDGPSQTQYF
DNA: TGTGCCAGCAGCTTAGACGGACCCTCTCAGACCCAGTACTTC

size: NA
D: TRBD1
V: TRBV20-1
J: TRBJ2-7
CDR3: CSASIGGTGAYEQYF
DNA: TGCAGTGCTAGCATTGGCGGGACAGGGGCGTACGAGCAGTACTTC

size: many
D: TRBD1
V: TRBV6-2/TRBV6-3
J: TRBJ1-1
CDR3: CASSYSSRGVRMNTEAFF
DNA: TGTGCCAGCAGTTACTCTTCCAGGGGGGTTCGAATGAACACTGAAGCTTTCTTT

size: NA
D: NA
V: TRBV9
J: TRBJ2-1
CDR3: CASSVSTDEQFF
DNA: TGTGCCAGCAGCGTCAGCACCGATGAGCAGTTCTTC

size: NA
D: NA
V: TRBV7-9
J: TRBJ1-2
CDR3: CASSLPQGSDGYTF
DNA: TGTGCCAGCAGCTTGCCGCAGGGGAGCGATGGCTACACCTTC

size: many
D: NA
V: TRBV4-3
J: TRBJ1-1
CDR3: CASSQTIGDTEAFF
DNA: TGCGCCAGCAGCCAAACAATCGGGGACACTGAAGCTTTCTTT

size: few
D: NA
V: TRBV4-3
J: TRBJ2-3
CDR3: CASSQEATVPEGADTQYF
DNA: TGCGCCAGCAGCCAAGAGGCGACGGTACCGGAAGGGGCAGATACGCAGTATTTT

size: few
D: NA
V: TRBV13
J: TRBJ2-7
CDR3: CASSVQGGLAYEQYF
DNA: TGTGCCAGCAGCGTTCAGGGGGGATTGGCCTACGAGCAGTACTTC

size: few
D: NA
V: TRBV6-2/TRBV6-3
J: TRBJ1-2
CDR3: CASSRNRDINYGYTF
DNA: TGTGCCAGCAGTCGAAACCGGGACATTAACTATGGCTACACCTTC